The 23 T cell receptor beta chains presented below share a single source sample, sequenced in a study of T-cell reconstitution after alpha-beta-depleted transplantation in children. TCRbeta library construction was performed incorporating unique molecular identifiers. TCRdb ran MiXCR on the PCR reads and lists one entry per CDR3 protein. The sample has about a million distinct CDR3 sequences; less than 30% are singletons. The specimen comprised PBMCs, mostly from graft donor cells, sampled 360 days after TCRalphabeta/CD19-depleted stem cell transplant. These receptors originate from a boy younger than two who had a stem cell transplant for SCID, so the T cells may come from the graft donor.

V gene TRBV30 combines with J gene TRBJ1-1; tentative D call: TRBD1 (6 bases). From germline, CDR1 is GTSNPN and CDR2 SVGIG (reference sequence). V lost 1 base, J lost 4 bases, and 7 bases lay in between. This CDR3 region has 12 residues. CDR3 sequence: CAWSGRGTEAFF. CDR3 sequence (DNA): TGTGCCTGGAGTGGCAGGGGCACTGAAGCTTTCTTT.

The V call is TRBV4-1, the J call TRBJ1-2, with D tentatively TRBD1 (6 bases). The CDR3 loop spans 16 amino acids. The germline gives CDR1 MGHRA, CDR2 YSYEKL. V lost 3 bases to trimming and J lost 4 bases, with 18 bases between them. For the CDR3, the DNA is TGCGCCAGCAGCCAGAGGCCCGGGACACGGCTCTATGGCTACACCTTC. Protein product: CASSQRPGTRLYGYTF.

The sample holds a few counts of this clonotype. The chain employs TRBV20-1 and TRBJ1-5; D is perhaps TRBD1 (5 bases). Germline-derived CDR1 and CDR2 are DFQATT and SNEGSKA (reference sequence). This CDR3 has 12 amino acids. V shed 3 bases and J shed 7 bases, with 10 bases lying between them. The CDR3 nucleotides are TGCAGTGCTAGGGGCTGGGGCCAGCCCCAGCATTTT. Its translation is CSARGWGQPQHF.

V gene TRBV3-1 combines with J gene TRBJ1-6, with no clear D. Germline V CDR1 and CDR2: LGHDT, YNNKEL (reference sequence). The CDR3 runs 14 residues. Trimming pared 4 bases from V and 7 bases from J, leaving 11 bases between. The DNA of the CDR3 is TGTGCCAGCAGCCGCCCAAACGGGAATTCACCCCTCCACTTT. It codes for CASSRPNGNSPLHF.

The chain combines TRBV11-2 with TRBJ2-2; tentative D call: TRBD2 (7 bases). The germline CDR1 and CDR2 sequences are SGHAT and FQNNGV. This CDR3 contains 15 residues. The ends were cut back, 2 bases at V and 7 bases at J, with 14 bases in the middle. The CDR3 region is CASSLIGGRGGELFF. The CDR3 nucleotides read TGTGCCAGCAGCTTAATCGGGGGGCGAGGCGGGGAGCTGTTTTTT.

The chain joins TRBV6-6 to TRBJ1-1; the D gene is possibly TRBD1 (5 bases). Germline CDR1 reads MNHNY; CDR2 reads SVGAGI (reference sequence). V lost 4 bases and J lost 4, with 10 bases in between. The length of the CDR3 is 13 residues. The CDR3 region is CASSFTRGTEAFF. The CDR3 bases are TGTGCCAGCAGTTTTACAAGGGGCACTGAAGCTTTCTTT.

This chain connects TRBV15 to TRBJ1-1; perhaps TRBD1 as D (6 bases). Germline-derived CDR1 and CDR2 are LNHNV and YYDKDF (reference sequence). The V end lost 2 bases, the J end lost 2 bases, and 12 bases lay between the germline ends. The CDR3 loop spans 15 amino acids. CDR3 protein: CATSRSRTVNTEAFF. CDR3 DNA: TGTGCCACCAGCAGATCTAGGACAGTCAACACTGAAGCTTTCTTT.

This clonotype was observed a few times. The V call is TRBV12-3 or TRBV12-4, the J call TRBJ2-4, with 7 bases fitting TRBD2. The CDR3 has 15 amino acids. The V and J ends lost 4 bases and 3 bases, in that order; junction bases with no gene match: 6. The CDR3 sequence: CASSSRSGLKNIQYF. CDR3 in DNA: TGTGCCAGCAGTTCTCGTAGCGGGCTCAAAAACATTCAGTACTTC.

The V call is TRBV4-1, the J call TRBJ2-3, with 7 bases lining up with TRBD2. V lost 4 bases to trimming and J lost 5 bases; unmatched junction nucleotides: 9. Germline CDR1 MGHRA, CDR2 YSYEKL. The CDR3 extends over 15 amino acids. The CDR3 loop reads CASSLTGTKGDTQYF. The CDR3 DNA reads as TGCGCCAGCAGCCTGACCGGGACTAAGGGAGATACGCAGTATTTT.

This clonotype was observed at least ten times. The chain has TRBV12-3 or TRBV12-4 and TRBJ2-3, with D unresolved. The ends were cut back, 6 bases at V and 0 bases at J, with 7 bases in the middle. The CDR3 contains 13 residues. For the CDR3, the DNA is TGTGCCAGCAGCCAACCTAGCACAGATACGCAGTATTTT. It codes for CASSQPSTDTQYF.

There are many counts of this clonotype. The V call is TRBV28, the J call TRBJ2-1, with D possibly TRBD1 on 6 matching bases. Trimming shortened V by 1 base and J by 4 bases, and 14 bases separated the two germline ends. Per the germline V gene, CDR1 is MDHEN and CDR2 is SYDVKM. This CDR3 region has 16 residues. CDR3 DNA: TGTGCCAGCAGTTTATTCGGCAGGGGTGGGTACAATGAGCAGTTCTTC. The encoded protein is CASSLFGRGGYNEQFF.

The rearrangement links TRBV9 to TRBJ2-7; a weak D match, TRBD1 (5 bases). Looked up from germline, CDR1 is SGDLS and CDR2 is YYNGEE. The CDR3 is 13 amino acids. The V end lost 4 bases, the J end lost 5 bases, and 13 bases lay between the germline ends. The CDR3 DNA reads TGTGCCAGCAGCACCTTGACAGATCACGAGCAGTACTTC. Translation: CASSTLTDHEQYF.

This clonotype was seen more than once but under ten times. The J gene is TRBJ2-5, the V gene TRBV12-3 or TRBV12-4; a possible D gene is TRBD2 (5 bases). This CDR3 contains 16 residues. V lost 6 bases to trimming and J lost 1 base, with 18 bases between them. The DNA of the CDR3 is TGTGCCAGCAGGTACCCTGGCGGAGGCGGCCAAGAGACCCAGTACTTC. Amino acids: CASRYPGGGGQETQYF.

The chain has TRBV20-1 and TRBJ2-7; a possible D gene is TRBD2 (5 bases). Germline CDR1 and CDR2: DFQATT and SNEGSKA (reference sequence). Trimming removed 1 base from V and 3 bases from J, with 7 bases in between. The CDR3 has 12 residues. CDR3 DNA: TGCAGTGCTAGAGTCGGGGTCTACGAGCAGTACTTC. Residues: CSARVGVYEQYF.

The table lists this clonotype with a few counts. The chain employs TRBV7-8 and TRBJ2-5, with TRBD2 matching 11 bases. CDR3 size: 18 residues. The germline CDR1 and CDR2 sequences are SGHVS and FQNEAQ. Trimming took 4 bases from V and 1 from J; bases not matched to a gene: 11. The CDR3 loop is CASSSLAGAVLIQETQYF. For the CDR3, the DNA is TGTGCCAGCAGCTCACTAGCGGGGGCCGTGTTGATCCAAGAGACCCAGTACTTC.

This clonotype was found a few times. The CDR3 spells CASNDYGQGASYEQYF. CDR3 bases: TGCGCCAGCAACGACTATGGGCAGGGGGCATCCTACGAGCAGTACTTC. This rearrangement joins TRBV5-1 to TRBJ2-7; TRBD1 agrees at 8 bases. V was pared by 6 bases and J by 1 base, with 12 bases of the junction left unmatched. Germline values: CDR1 SGHRS, CDR2 YFSETQ. CDR3 length equals 16 residues.

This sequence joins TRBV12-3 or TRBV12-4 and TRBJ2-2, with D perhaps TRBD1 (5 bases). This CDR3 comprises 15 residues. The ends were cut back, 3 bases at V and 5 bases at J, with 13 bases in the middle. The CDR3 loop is CASSFRQGKTGELFF. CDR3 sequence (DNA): TGTGCCAGCAGTTTTAGGCAGGGAAAGACCGGGGAGCTGTTTTTT.

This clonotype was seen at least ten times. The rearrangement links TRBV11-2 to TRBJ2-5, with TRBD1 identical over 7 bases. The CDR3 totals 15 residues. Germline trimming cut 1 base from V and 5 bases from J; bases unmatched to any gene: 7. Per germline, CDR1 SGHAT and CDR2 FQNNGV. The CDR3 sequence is CASSLVTGSGETQYF. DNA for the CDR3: TGTGCCAGCAGCTTAGTGACAGGGTCGGGTGAGACCCAGTACTTC.

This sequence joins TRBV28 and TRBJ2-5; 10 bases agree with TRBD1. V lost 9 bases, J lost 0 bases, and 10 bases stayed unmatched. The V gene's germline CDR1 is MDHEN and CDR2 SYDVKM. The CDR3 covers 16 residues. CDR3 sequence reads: CASGQGTGAYQETQYF. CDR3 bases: TGTGCCAGTGGCCAAGGGACAGGGGCCTACCAAGAGACCCAGTACTTC.

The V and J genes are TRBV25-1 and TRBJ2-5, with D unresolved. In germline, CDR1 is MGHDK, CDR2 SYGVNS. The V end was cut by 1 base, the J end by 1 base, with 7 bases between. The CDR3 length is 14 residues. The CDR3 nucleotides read TGTGCCAGCAGTGAATGGCACAGCCAAGAGACCCAGTACTTC. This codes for CASSEWHSQETQYF.

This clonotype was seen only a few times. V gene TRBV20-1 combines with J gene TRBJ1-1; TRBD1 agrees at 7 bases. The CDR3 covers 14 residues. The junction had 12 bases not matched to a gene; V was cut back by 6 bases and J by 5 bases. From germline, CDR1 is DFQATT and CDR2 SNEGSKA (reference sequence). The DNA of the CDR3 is TGCAGTGCAAGGGGGCCAGGGTTTGGAACTGAAGCTTTCTTT. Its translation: CSARGPGFGTEAFF.

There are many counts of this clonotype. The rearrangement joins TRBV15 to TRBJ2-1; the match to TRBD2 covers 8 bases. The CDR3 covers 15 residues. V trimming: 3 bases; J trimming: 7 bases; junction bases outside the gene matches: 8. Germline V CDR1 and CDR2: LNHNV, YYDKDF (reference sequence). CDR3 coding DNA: TGTGCCACCAGCAGCGAGGGACTAGTAGAAAATGAGCAGTTCTTC. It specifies CATSSEGLVENEQFF.

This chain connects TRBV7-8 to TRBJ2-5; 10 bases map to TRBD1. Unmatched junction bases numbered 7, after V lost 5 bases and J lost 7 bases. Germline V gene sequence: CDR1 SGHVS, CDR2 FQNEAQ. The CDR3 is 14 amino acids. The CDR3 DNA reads TGTGCCAGCAGCCCCAAGGGACAGGGGACGACCCAGTACTTC. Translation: CASSPKGQGTTQYF.